Following are 25 T cell receptor beta chains from one sample sequenced in a study of human versus mouse CDR3 diversity and MHC coevolution. Repertoires were generated with immunoSEQ multiplex PCR, while TCRdb's copy carries only in-frame clones and drops some. The sample yields about 77,000 clones, around 93% seen once. The source material was naive CD4+ T cells from blood. As for subset: CD45RO-negative CD62L-positive naive CD4 T cells. These receptors were collected from a person aged 25 to 75 in good health.

The chain joins TRBV2 to TRBJ1-4, with 8 bases aligning to TRBD1. The CDR3 consists of 14 residues. V shed 3 bases and J 9 bases; nucleotides not matched to a gene: 6. Germline CDR1 and CDR2: SNHLY and FYNNEI. CDR3 sequence: CASSDSRTGKKLFF. As DNA, the CDR3 is TGTGCCAGCAGTGACTCCAGGACAGGGAAAAAACTGTTTTTT.

This chain joins TRBV29-1 and TRBJ2-1, with TRBD2 identical over 7 bases. Germline loops: CDR1 SQVTM, CDR2 ANQGSEA. J lost 5 bases, V lost 8 bases, and 9 bases had no gene match. The CDR3 length is 13 residues. The CDR3 region is CSTSASGNNEQFF. In nucleotides, the CDR3 is TGCAGCACCTCGGCTAGCGGAAACAATGAGCAGTTCTTC.

The chain employs TRBV19 and TRBJ2-6; D gene ambiguous. V lost 4 bases to trimming and J lost 1 base, with 11 bases between them. The CDR3 is 16 amino acids. Germline CDR1 reads LNHDA; CDR2 reads SQIVND (reference sequence). The CDR3 sequence: CASSTQAVSGANVLTF. Here the CDR3 DNA reads TGTGCCAGTAGTACCCAGGCCGTATCTGGGGCCAACGTCCTGACTTTC.

The rearrangement joins TRBV19 to TRBJ2-3; unclear D gene. The CDR3 has 14 residues. Per germline, CDR1 LNHDA and CDR2 SQIVND (reference sequence). V was clipped by 7 bases and J by 4 bases, with 15 bases between them. DNA of the CDR3: TGTGCCAGTACTCCCGCTAGTCGGGCAGATACGCAGTATTTT. Amino acid sequence: CASTPASRADTQYF.

This rearrangement joins TRBV7-6 to TRBJ2-1, with D possibly matching TRBD1 (5 bases). Germline V gives CDR1 SGHVS, CDR2 FNYEAQ. Trimming removed 1 base from V and 4 bases from J, with 8 bases in between. This CDR3 comprises 14 residues. DNA for the CDR3: TGTGCCAGCAGCTTAGATGCAGGGTACAATGAGCAGTTCTTC. This codes for CASSLDAGYNEQFF. The full variable domain, with the rest looked up from reference TRBV7-6 and TRBJ2-1, is GAGVSQSPRYKVTKRGQDVALRCDPISGHVSLYWYRQALGQGPEFLTYFNYEAQQDKSGLPNDRFSAERPEGSISTLTIQRTEQRDSAMYRCASSLDAGYNEQFFGPGTRLTVL.

This sequence joins TRBV7-2 and TRBJ2-5; D unclear. The length of the CDR3 is 15 residues. V was shortened by 5 bases and J by 3 bases, with 16 bases between the two germline ends. In germline, CDR1 is SGHTA, CDR2 FQGNSA. This CDR3 is CASSPGSPGEETQYF. The CDR3 DNA sequence: TGTGCCAGCAGCCCCGGAAGCCCCGGAGAAGAGACCCAGTACTTC.

This clone was observed once. This rearrangement joins TRBV27 to TRBJ2-7; 7 positions match TRBD2. This CDR3 comprises 16 residues. CDR1 is MNHEY and CDR2 is SMNVEV in the germline V gene (reference sequence). The V segment lost 0 bases and the J segment 4 bases; nucleotides outside the gene matches: 9. The CDR3 protein is CASSLSPDGGVYEQYF. DNA for the CDR3: TGTGCCAGCAGTTTATCCCCGGATGGGGGGGTATACGAGCAGTACTTC.

The chain carries TRBV2 and TRBJ2-5, with 7 bases lining up with TRBD2. With V trimmed by 1 base and J by 5 bases, 4 bases remained unmatched. CDR1 and CDR2 from the germline V gene are SNHLY and FYNNEI. The CDR3 loop spans 14 amino acids. As DNA, the CDR3 is TGTGCCAGCAGTGAAGGCGGGAGTGGTGAGACCCAGTACTTC. Encoded protein: CASSEGGSGETQYF.

The table lists this clone with a few counts. The chain carries TRBV2 and TRBJ1-4; D is undetermined. This CDR3 contains 12 residues. Germline V CDR1 and CDR2: SNHLY, FYNNEI. Trimming stripped 7 bases from V and 8 bases from J, with 11 bases between. CDR3 bases: TGTGCCAGCAATCTCCTCCAGGAAAAACTGTTTTTT. Residues: CASNLLQEKLFF.

J is TRBJ2-7 and V is TRBV7-2; D possibly corresponds to TRBD2 (6 bases). CDR3 length: 15 amino acids. Germline CDR1 SGHTA, CDR2 FQGNSA. The ends were cut back, 1 base at V and 0 bases at J, with 10 bases in the middle. The chain's CDR3 is CASSLVAGPSYEQYF. CDR3 DNA sequence: TGTGCCAGCAGCTTAGTCGCGGGACCCTCCTACGAGCAGTACTTC.

This clone appeared once. The CDR3 sequence: CASGLVLAGNEQFF. CDR3 nucleotide sequence: TGTGCTAGTGGTTTGGTACTAGCGGGGAATGAGCAGTTCTTC. This chain uses TRBV12-5 with TRBJ2-1; TRBD2 agrees at 10 bases. The germline CDR1 and CDR2 sequences are LGHNT and FRNRAP. The CDR3 extends over 14 amino acids. The junction had 0 bases not matched to a gene; V was cut back by 0 bases and J by 7 bases.

This chain links TRBV30 with TRBJ1-6; TRBD1 matches 7 bases. The V gene end was trimmed by 0 bases and the J gene end by 10 bases; junction bases not matched to a gene: 3. Germline CDR1 GTSNPN, CDR2 SVGIG (reference sequence). The CDR3 is 13 residues long. CDR3 DNA: TGTGCCTGGAGTGTCCAGGGGGGCTCACCCCTCCACTTT. Translated, it gives CAWSVQGGSPLHF.

The gene calls are TRBV10-3 and TRBJ1-2; 9 bases line up with TRBD1. Per the germline V gene, CDR1 is ENHRY and CDR2 is SYGVKD. The V segment lost 2 bases and the J segment 2 bases; nucleotides outside the gene matches: 6. The CDR3 is made up of 16 amino acids. CDR3 region: CAISEATGTGNYGYTF. For the CDR3, the DNA is TGTGCCATCAGTGAGGCAACCGGGACAGGGAACTATGGCTACACCTTC.

This rearrangement joins TRBV7-6 to TRBJ2-1; D is possibly TRBD2 (7 bases). The V gene's germline CDR1 is SGHVS and CDR2 FNYEAQ. V was cut by 8 bases and J by 13 bases, with 12 bases left in between. CDR3 length: 10 residues. The CDR3 region has the DNA TGTGCCAGCCCGGGGGGCGTTCAGTTCTTC. Translation gives CASPGGVQFF. Based on the CDR3 plus reference TRBV7-6 and TRBJ2-1, the full variable domain is GAGVSQSPRYKVTKRGQDVALRCDPISGHVSLYWYRQALGQGPEFLTYFNYEAQQDKSGLPNDRFSAERPEGSISTLTIQRTEQRDSAMYRCASPGGVQFFGPGTRLTVL.

This chain uses TRBV4-1 with TRBJ2-7; TRBD1 agrees at 7 bases. In germline, CDR1 is MGHRA, CDR2 YSYEKL. The V and J ends lost 1 base and 0 bases, in that order; junction bases with no gene match: 0. This CDR3 contains 14 residues. The CDR3 nucleotides read TGCGCCAGCAGCCAAGGGGACAGCTCCTACGAGCAGTACTTC. This gives the protein CASSQGDSSYEQYF.

J is TRBJ2-1 and V is TRBV10-3; 10 nucleotides align to TRBD1. Germline V gives CDR1 ENHRY, CDR2 SYGVKD. This CDR3 has 13 amino acids. V trimming: 8 bases; J trimming: 6 bases; junction bases outside the gene matches: 4. The CDR3 DNA is TGTGCCATCTCCGGGACAGGGGCCAATGAGCAGTTCTTC. Amino acids: CAISGTGANEQFF.

The chain is built from TRBV6-1 and TRBJ2-3, with 13 bases lining up with TRBD2. CDR3 length equals 18 residues. Losses at the gene ends were 4 bases for V and 0 bases for J; bases not matched to a gene: 7. From germline, CDR1 is MNHNS and CDR2 SASEGT. CDR3 sequence reads: CASSAGLAGTPSTDTQYF. CDR3 nucleotides: TGTGCCAGCAGTGCGGGACTAGCGGGAACACCTAGCACAGATACGCAGTATTTT.

The chain recombines TRBV18 with TRBJ1-1; 10 positions match TRBD1. Germline trimming cut 6 bases from V and 4 bases from J; bases unmatched to any gene: 5. In germline, CDR1 is KGHSH, CDR2 LQKENI. The CDR3 runs to 14 residues. For the CDR3, the DNA is TGTGCCAGCTCGGGGACAGGGGAAGGCACTGAAGCTTTCTTT. Protein product: CASSGTGEGTEAFF.

The chain uses TRBV5-1 and TRBJ1-1; D may be TRBD1 (6 bases). Trimming cost V 0 bases and J 7 bases, with 19 bases left between them. The CDR3 sequence is 16 residues long. Germline V gene sequence: CDR1 SGHRS, CDR2 YFSETQ. This CDR3 is CASSLDAGVAGVEAFF. The CDR3 nucleotides are TGCGCCAGCAGCTTGGATGCGGGGGTAGCAGGGGTTGAAGCTTTCTTT.

This clone appeared once. This chain links TRBV7-8 with TRBJ1-2; TRBD1 matches 8 bases. V shed 0 bases and J 3 bases; nucleotides not matched to a gene: 3. Germline V gene data show CDR1 as SGHVS and CDR2 as FQNEAQ. The CDR3 loop spans 15 amino acids. The CDR3 DNA follows: TGTGCCAGCAGCTTAGCTCCAGGGGGCGACTATGGCTACACCTTC. Protein: CASSLAPGGDYGYTF.

This chain connects TRBV6-5 to TRBJ2-1; TRBD1 matches at 7 bases. This CDR3 contains 14 residues. V was clipped by 6 bases and J by 1 base; unmatched bases: 3. The germline V gene encodes CDR1 MNHEY and CDR2 SVGAGI. CDR3 DNA: TGTGCCAGCAGAGGACAGGTTTCCTACAATGAGCAGTTCTTC. Translating gives CASRGQVSYNEQFF.

The chain carries TRBV6-5 and TRBJ2-7; D perhaps matches TRBD1 (6 bases). Germline CDR1 MNHEY, CDR2 SVGAGI. The length of the CDR3 is 14 residues. V was cut by 6 bases and J by 3 bases, with 15 bases left in between. Written as DNA, the CDR3 is TGTGCCAGCAGAAAAACAGGGAGCGGCTACGAGCAGTACTTC. Residues: CASRKTGSGYEQYF.

This chain joins TRBV28 and TRBJ2-7; D remains unclear. The CDR3 sequence is 15 residues long. The germline gives CDR1 MDHEN, CDR2 SYDVKM. Trimming stripped 5 bases from V and 1 base from J, with 15 bases between. CDR3 loop: CASSTPRARSYEQYF. The CDR3 DNA reads as TGTGCCAGCAGTACCCCGCGAGCACGGTCCTACGAGCAGTACTTC.

V and J are TRBV5-1 and TRBJ2-2; D ambiguous. CDR3 size: 17 residues. Germline lookup yields CDR1 SGHRS and CDR2 YFSETQ. Trimming took off 0 bases at V and 1 base at J, with 13 bases between the two ends. This CDR3 is CASSLAARGLNTGELFF. The CDR3 nucleotides read TGCGCCAGCAGCTTGGCCGCCCGCGGCCTGAACACCGGGGAGCTGTTTTTT.

This chain links TRBV5-4 with TRBJ2-1; weak D call: TRBD2 (6 bases). CDR1 is SGHNT, CDR2 YYREEE, per germline (reference sequence). Trimming removed 1 base from V and 4 bases from J, with 9 bases in between. CDR3 length equals 14 residues. This chain's CDR3 is CASSLRGNYNEQFF. The CDR3 region has the DNA TGTGCCAGCAGCTTGCGGGGGAATTACAATGAGCAGTTCTTC.